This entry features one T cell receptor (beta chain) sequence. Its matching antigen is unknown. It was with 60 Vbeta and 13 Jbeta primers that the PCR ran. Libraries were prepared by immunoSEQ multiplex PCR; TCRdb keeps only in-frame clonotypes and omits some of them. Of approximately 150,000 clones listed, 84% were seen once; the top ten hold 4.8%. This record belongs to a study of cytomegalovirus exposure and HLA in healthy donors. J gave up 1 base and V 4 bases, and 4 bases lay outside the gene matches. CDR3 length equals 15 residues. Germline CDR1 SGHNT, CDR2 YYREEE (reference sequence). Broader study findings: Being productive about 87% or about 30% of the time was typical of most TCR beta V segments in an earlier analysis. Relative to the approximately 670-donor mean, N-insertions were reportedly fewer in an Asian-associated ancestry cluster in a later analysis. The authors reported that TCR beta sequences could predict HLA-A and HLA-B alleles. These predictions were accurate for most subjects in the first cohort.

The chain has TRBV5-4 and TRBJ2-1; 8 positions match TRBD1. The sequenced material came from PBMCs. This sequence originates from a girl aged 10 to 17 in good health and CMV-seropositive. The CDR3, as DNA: TGTGCCAGCAGCACGGGACAGGAGTCCTACAATGAGCAGTTCTTC. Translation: CASSTGQESYNEQFF. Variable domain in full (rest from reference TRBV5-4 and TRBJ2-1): ETGVTQSPTHLIKTRGQQVTLRCSSQSGHNTVSWYQQALGQGPQFIFQYYREEENGRGNFPPRFSGLQFPNYSSELNVNALELDDSALYLCASSTGQESYNEQFFGPGTRLTVL.